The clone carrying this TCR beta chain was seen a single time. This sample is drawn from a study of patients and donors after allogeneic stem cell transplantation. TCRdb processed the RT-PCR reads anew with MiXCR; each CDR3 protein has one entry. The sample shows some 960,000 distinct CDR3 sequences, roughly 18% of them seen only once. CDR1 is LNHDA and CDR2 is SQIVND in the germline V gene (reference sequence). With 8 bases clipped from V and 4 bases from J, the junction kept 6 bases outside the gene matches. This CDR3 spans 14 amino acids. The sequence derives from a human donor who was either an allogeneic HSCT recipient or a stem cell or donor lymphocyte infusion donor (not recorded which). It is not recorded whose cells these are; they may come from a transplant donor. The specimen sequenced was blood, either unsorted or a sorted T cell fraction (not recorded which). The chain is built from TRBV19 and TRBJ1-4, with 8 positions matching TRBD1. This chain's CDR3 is CASERRGLNEKLFF. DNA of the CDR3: TGTGCCAGTGAACGCAGGGGGCTTAATGAAAAACTGTTTTTT.